The rows below give T cell receptor beta chains drawn from one sample of a study of T cells in Graves' hyperthyroidism and ophthalmopathy. MiXCR, applied by TCRdb to the multiplex PCR reads, yields one record per CDR3 protein. In the table there are hundreds of thousands of distinct CDR3 sequences, approximately 13% of which are singletons. Sequenced input: blood. The source is a young woman with Graves' hyperthyroidism. Both conserved end residues are part of each CDR3. The D gene is left open where the match is weak. Not every row has a clone size; where given, it reads once, few, many or a size class.

>TRBJ2-6|TRBV7-2|NA|many
CASSLYTAAPNVLTF
TGTGCCAGCAGCTTGTACACGGCCGCCCCCAACGTCCTGACTTTC
>TRBJ2-3|TRBV3-1|NA|many
CASSPRRNSIDTQYF
TGTGCCAGCAGCCCCCGAAGGAATAGCATTGATACGCAGTATTTT
>TRBJ1-5|TRBV20-1|NA|many
CSARDRQDRRARGNQPQHF
TGCAGTGCTAGAGATCGACAGGATCGGCGGGCCAGGGGCAATCAGCCCCAGCATTTT
>TRBJ2-1|TRBV12-3/TRBV12-4|TRBD2|many
CASRPSGSGGEQFF
TGTGCCAGCAGACCAAGCGGGAGTGGCGGTGAGCAGTTCTTC
>TRBJ2-1|TRBV20-1|TRBD1|many
CSARADRELSYNEQFF
TGCAGTGCTAGAGCCGACAGGGAGCTATCCTACAATGAGCAGTTCTTC
>TRBJ2-5|TRBV27|TRBD2|many
CASSAHQTSGGQETQYF
TGTGCCAGCAGTGCGCACCAGACTAGCGGGGGGCAAGAGACCCAGTACTTC
>TRBJ1-4|TRBV12-3/TRBV12-4|NA|many
CASSFDEIVGTNEKLFF
TGTGCCAGCAGTTTCGACGAAATAGTGGGAACTAATGAAAAACTGTTTTTT
>TRBJ1-1|TRBV6-1|NA|many
CATRPRANTEAFF
TGTGCCACACGACCCAGGGCTAACACTGAAGCTTTCTTT
>TRBJ1-2|TRBV19|NA|few
CASSSNWQGRIEEGYTF
TGTGCCAGTAGTTCAAACTGGCAGGGGCGCATCGAAGAAGGCTACACCTTC
>TRBJ2-6|TRBV6-1|NA|many
CASSLRRVGGANVLTF
TGTGCCAGCAGTCTCCGTAGGGTAGGGGGGGCCAACGTCCTGACTTTC
>TRBJ2-3|TRBV6-5|TRBD2|NA
CASSYNSGASTDTQYF
TGTGCCAGCAGTTATAATAGCGGGGCTAGCACAGATACGCAGTATTTT
>TRBJ2-1|TRBV9|NA|NA
CASSETGGEWNEQFF
TGTGCCAGCAGCGAGACAGGAGGAGAGTGGAATGAGCAGTTCTTC
>TRBJ2-6|TRBV4-3|NA|few
CASSQDRSAGANVLTF
TGCGCCAGCAGCCAAGATCGGAGCGCTGGGGCCAACGTCCTGACTTTC
>TRBJ2-1|TRBV19|NA|many
CASSRQRTSNEQFF
TGTGCCAGTAGTAGGCAGAGGACCAGCAATGAGCAGTTCTTC
>TRBJ2-6|TRBV27|NA|many
CASSLFSSGANVLTF
TGTGCCAGCAGTTTATTCTCCTCTGGGGCCAACGTCCTGACTTTC
>TRBJ1-1|TRBV29-1|NA|many
CSVALIQGGTGPPAFF
TGCAGCGTTGCTTTAATACAGGGTGGTACTGGGCCGCCAGCTTTCTTT
>TRBJ1-5|TRBV3-1|NA|many
CASSQRGSGRHQPQHF
TGTGCCAGCAGCCAGCGCGGTTCGGGGCGACATCAGCCCCAGCATTTT
>TRBJ2-3|TRBV11-2|NA|NA
CASRGGRGLSDTQYF
TGTGCCAGCAGAGGGGGGAGGGGGCTCTCCGATACGCAGTATTTT
>TRBJ1-5|TRBV18|NA|many
CASSPWRGDQPQHF
TGTGCCAGCTCGCCGTGGCGCGGTGATCAGCCCCAGCATTTT
>TRBJ1-6|TRBV6-1|TRBD1|many
CASSSGGANSPLHF
TGTGCCAGCAGCTCAGGGGGCGCGAATTCACCCCTCCACTTT
>TRBJ1-3|TRBV29-1|NA|many
CSVQAISGNTIYF
TGCAGCGTACAGGCGATCTCTGGAAACACCATATATTTT
>TRBJ1-1|TRBV9|NA|NA
CASSVRSENTEAFF
TGTGCCAGCAGCGTAAGGTCGGAGAACACTGAAGCTTTCTTT
>TRBJ1-2|TRBV12-3/TRBV12-4|NA|many
CASSSEQGRYGYTF
TGTGCCAGCAGTTCGGAACAGGGAAGGTATGGCTACACCTTC
>TRBJ2-5|TRBV2|NA|NA
CASSDPTGTETQYF
TGTGCCAGCAGTGATCCGACAGGAACAGAGACCCAGTACTTC
>TRBJ2-1|TRBV9|TRBD2|few
CASSVGLAGGGNSYNEQFF
TGTGCCAGCAGCGTAGGACTAGCGGGGGGCGGGAATTCCTACAATGAGCAGTTCTTC
>TRBJ1-2|TRBV3-1|NA|many
CASSQGETRGYTF
TGTGCCAGCAGCCAAGGGGAAACCCGGGGCTACACCTTC
>TRBJ1-4|TRBV7-9|NA|NA
CASSSTLGQNLFF
NA
>TRBJ2-5|TRBV7-9|NA|many
CASSNPQGPSQETQYF
TGTGCCAGCAGCAACCCCCAGGGCCCTAGCCAAGAGACCCAGTACTTC
>TRBJ2-3|TRBV12-3/TRBV12-4|TRBD2|NA
CASSQTSLFTDTQYF
TGTGCCAGCAGCCAGACTAGCCTATTCACAGATACGCAGTATTTT
>TRBJ2-7|TRBV6-2/TRBV6-3|TRBD2|many
CASTSGTSGSNEQYF
TGTGCCAGCACCTCCGGGACTAGCGGGAGTAACGAGCAGTACTTC
>TRBJ2-3|TRBV20-1|TRBD2|many
CSARGERDGADTQYF
TGCAGTGCTAGAGGGGAGCGGGATGGGGCAGATACGCAGTATTTT
>TRBJ1-1|TRBV4-1|NA|NA
CASSQLKMNTEAFF
TGCGCCAGCAGCCAACTAAAGATGAACACTGAAGCTTTCTTT
>TRBJ2-3|TRBV6-2/TRBV6-3|NA|many
CASNDLVGTDTQYF
TGTGCCAGCAATGATCTAGTTGGCACAGATACGCAGTATTTT
>TRBJ2-1|TRBV20-1|TRBD2|many
CSANTGTSGMGGQFF
TGCAGTGCCAACACCGGGACTAGCGGGATGGGAGGGCAGTTCTTC
>TRBJ2-7|TRBV27|NA|many
CATQAYEQYF
TGTGCCACCCAAGCCTACGAGCAGTACTTC
>TRBJ2-1|TRBV7-2|TRBD2|many
CASSRTGTSIDEQFF
TGTGCCAGCAGCCGAACCGGGACTAGCATCGATGAGCAGTTCTTC
>TRBJ1-5|TRBV20-1|TRBD1|many
CSARPGTGNNQPQHF
TGCAGTGCTAGGCCCGGGACAGGGAACAATCAGCCCCAGCATTTT
>TRBJ2-3|TRBV3-1|TRBD2|few
CASSPRRGDTDTQYF
TGTGCCAGCAGCCCCCGACGGGGGGACACAGATACGCAGTATTTT
>TRBJ2-1|TRBV5-1|TRBD1|many
CASSSTGGNVYNEQFF
TGCGCCAGCAGCTCAACAGGGGGGAACGTATACAATGAGCAGTTCTTC
>TRBJ2-3|TRBV5-1|NA|NA
CASSPLGGTDTQYF
TGCGCCAGCAGCCCTCTAGGAGGCACAGATACGCAGTATTTT
>TRBJ1-5|TRBV3-1|TRBD1|many
CASSPRTGTDNQPQHF
TGTGCCAGCAGCCCTCGAACTGGGACAGACAATCAGCCCCAGCATTTT
>TRBJ2-5|TRBV3-1|NA|few
CASSQGDRGETQYF
TGTGCCAGCAGCCAAGGTGATAGGGGAGAGACCCAGTACTTC
>TRBJ2-1|TRBV11-2|TRBD1|many
CASTLGTEYNEQFF
TGTGCCAGCACCCTCGGGACAGAGTACAATGAGCAGTTCTTC
>TRBJ2-4|TRBV12-3/TRBV12-4|TRBD2|many
CASSFSGGGNIQYF
TGTGCCAGCAGTTTCTCGGGAGGAGGAAACATTCAGTACTTC
>TRBJ1-1|TRBV10-3|TRBD1|NA
CAIRGQGDTEAFF
TGTGCCATCAGGGGACAGGGAGATACTGAAGCTTTCTTT